The 19 T cell receptor beta chains below come from one sample, sequenced in a study of blood T cell repertoires in COVID-19. Generated by immunoSEQ multiplex PCR, the TCRdb table keeps only in-frame clones and is missing some. The table shows around 160,000 clones, with 81% occurring only once. The sequencing input was peripheral blood. Receptors originate from a human donor with acute or convalescent COVID-19. The donor label of this sample is uncertain.

This clone has a single count. The V call is TRBV5-6, the J call TRBJ2-5; D is possibly TRBD2 (5 bases). Germline V CDR1 and CDR2: SGHDT, YYEEEE. The CDR3 sequence is 11 residues long. The V end was cut by 3 bases, the J end by 7 bases, with 7 bases between. CDR3 residues: CASSSEGTQYF. The CDR3 nucleotides read TGTGCCAGCAGCTCTGAGGGGACCCAGTACTTC. The whole variable domain, filled in from reference TRBV5-6 and TRBJ2-5, reads DAGVTQSPTHLIKTRGQQVTLRCSPKSGHDTVSWYQQALGQGPQFIFQYYEEEERQRGNFPDRFSGHQFPNYSSELNVNALLLGDSALYLCASSSEGTQYFGPGTRLLVL.

This chain connects TRBV3-1 (or the pseudogene TRBV3-2) to TRBJ1-1; D is unresolved. The germline V gene encodes CDR1 LGHDT and CDR2 YNNKEL (reference sequence). The V and J ends lost 2 bases and 3 bases respectively, with 10 bases between them. The CDR3 runs 14 residues. DNA for the CDR3: TGTGCCAGCAGCCAATTCGGGTACGACACTGAAGCTTTCTTT. Translation: CASSQFGYDTEAFF.

V gene TRBV12-3 or TRBV12-4 combines with J gene TRBJ2-1, with D possibly matching TRBD1 (5 bases). V was trimmed by 3 bases and J by 8 bases, leaving 8 bases between them. CDR3 length: 12 amino acids. CDR3 residues: CASSLQGHEQFF. The CDR3, as DNA: TGTGCCAGCAGTTTGCAGGGCCATGAGCAGTTCTTC.

As DNA, the CDR3 is TGCGCCAGCAGCCACGGGACAGAAAGGTGGGTAACTGAAGCTTTCTTT. It codes for CASSHGTERWVTEAFF. V is TRBV4-1 and J is TRBJ1-1; 7 bases line up with TRBD1. Germline V gene sequence: CDR1 MGHRA, CDR2 YSYEKL. The V gene end was trimmed by 3 bases and the J gene end by 5 bases; junction bases not matched to a gene: 12. This CDR3 region has 16 residues.

CDR3 in DNA: TGTGCCAGCAGCTTAAGGGGTGAAAAACTGTTTTTT. Protein: CASSLRGEKLFF. The rearrangement joins TRBV13 to TRBJ1-4; D possibly corresponds to TRBD1 (5 bases). Germline V gene lookup returns CDR1 PRHDT and CDR2 FYEKMQ (reference sequence). V gave up 2 bases and J gave up 7 bases, with 5 bases separating them. CDR3 length equals 12 residues.

The V and J genes are TRBV5-8 and TRBJ1-1; D is unclear. V lost 9 bases and J 1 base, leaving 13 bases between the germline ends. The CDR3 runs 13 residues. CDR1 is SGHTS and CDR2 is YDEGEE in the germline V gene. CDR3: CATTLAGNTEAFF. The CDR3 coding sequence is TGTGCCACCACTCTGGCGGGGAACACTGAAGCTTTCTTT. Filled out from reference TRBV5-8 and TRBJ1-1, the complete variable domain reads EAGVTQSPTHLIKTRGQQATLRCSPISGHTSVYWYQQALGLGLQFLLWYDEGEERNRGNFPPRFSGRQFPNYSSELNVNALELEDSALYLCATTLAGNTEAFFGQGTRLTVV.

The chain joins TRBV28 to TRBJ1-4; possibly TRBD1 for D (5 bases). V lost 8 bases to trimming and J lost 3 bases, with 10 bases between them. Germline-derived CDR1 and CDR2 are MDHEN and SYDVKM. CDR3 length equals 13 residues. This CDR3 is CASLDRSNEKLFF. The CDR3, as DNA: TGTGCCAGCCTTGACAGATCTAATGAAAAACTGTTTTTT.

The chain has TRBV6-1 and TRBJ2-7, with 8 bases that match TRBD2. Germline V CDR1 and CDR2: MNHNS, SASEGT. V was clipped by 2 bases and J by 5 bases; unmatched bases: 8. The CDR3 has 15 amino acids. DNA for the CDR3: TGTGCCAGCAGTGAAAGCGGGGGCCGGTGGGACGAGCAGTACTTC. This encodes CASSESGGRWDEQYF.

The chain employs TRBV5-5 and TRBJ1-6, with 11 bases matching TRBD1. CDR3 length: 14 residues. CDR1 and CDR2 (germline): SGHKS, YYEKEE (reference sequence). Trimming at V came to 4 bases and at J to 10 bases, leaving 4 bases not matched to a gene. CDR3 residues: CASSPGQGESPLHF. CDR3 nucleotide sequence: TGTGCCAGCAGCCCGGGACAGGGGGAGTCACCCCTCCACTTT. The full variable domain, its missing parts supplied by reference TRBV5-5 and TRBJ1-6, is DAGVTQSPTHLIKTRGQQVTLRCSPISGHKSVSWYQQVLGQGPQFIFQYYEKEERGRGNFPDRFSARQFPNYSSELNVNALLLGDSALYLCASSPGQGESPLHFGNGTRLTVT.

The J gene is TRBJ2-1, the V gene TRBV5-1; D is perhaps TRBD2 (6 bases). Germline V gives CDR1 SGHRS, CDR2 YFSETQ. The CDR3 totals 14 residues. The V end was cut by 10 bases, the J end by 6 bases, with 20 bases between. In DNA form, the CDR3 reads TGCGCCTCCGGGGCGGGGACCGCCGGCAATGAGCAGTTCTTC. Protein: CASGAGTAGNEQFF.

This clone was counted a few times. The chain joins TRBV4-1 to TRBJ1-1, with 7 positions matching TRBD1. Trimming at V came to 1 base and at J to 0 bases, leaving 17 bases not matched to a gene. Germline lookup yields CDR1 MGHRA and CDR2 YSYEKL. This CDR3 is 20 amino acids long. This chain's CDR3 is CASSQGPLFPGQHMNTEAFF. CDR3 DNA sequence: TGCGCCAGCAGCCAAGGTCCATTATTTCCGGGACAGCACATGAACACTGAAGCTTTCTTT.

The chain carries TRBV7-2 and TRBJ2-7, with D maybe TRBD2 (5 bases). The germline V and J ends were trimmed by 1 base and 7 bases, with 14 bases remaining between them. Germline lookup yields CDR1 SGHTA and CDR2 FQGNSA. The CDR3 runs 14 residues. CDR3 protein: CASSLEETTKEQYF. CDR3 nucleotide sequence: TGTGCCAGCAGCTTAGAAGAGACTACGAAAGAGCAGTACTTC.

V and J are TRBV19 and TRBJ1-5, with D hard to call. Trimming pared 6 bases from V and 5 bases from J, leaving 14 bases between. Germline CDR1 is LNHDA and CDR2 is SQIVND (reference sequence). CDR3 size: 14 residues. CDR3 in amino acids: CASSPPRGDQPQHF. CDR3 DNA: TGTGCCAGTAGCCCCCCCCGAGGCGATCAGCCCCAGCATTTT.

This clone was observed many times. This rearrangement joins TRBV3-1 (or the pseudogene TRBV3-2) to TRBJ2-2; D is unclear. The germline V gene encodes CDR1 LGHDT and CDR2 YNNKEL (reference sequence). The CDR3 is 13 residues long. The V and J ends lost 0 bases and 9 bases respectively, with 8 bases between them. In nucleotides, the CDR3 is TGTGCCAGCAGCCAAGAGGGCAGCAGGGAGCTGTTTTTT. Translated: CASSQEGSRELFF.

The rearrangement uses TRBV18 and TRBJ2-1; unclear D gene. Germline V CDR1 and CDR2: KGHSH, LQKENI. Trimming left V 8 bases short and J 0 bases short, with 14 bases between. The CDR3 consists of 15 residues. CDR3 sequence reads: CASLQSSSSYNEQFF. The CDR3 DNA sequence: TGTGCCAGCCTACAGTCTTCGAGCTCCTACAATGAGCAGTTCTTC.

V is TRBV2 and J is TRBJ1-1; a possible D gene is TRBD1 (5 bases). The CDR3 covers 13 residues. Germline values: CDR1 SNHLY, CDR2 FYNNEI. V was clipped by 5 bases and J by 4 bases, with 11 bases between them. The CDR3 DNA reads as TGTGCCAGCAGTATAGACAGTCTCACTGAAGCTTTCTTT. This sequence encodes CASSIDSLTEAFF.

J is TRBJ1-6 and V is TRBV15, with 7 bases matching TRBD1. The CDR3 runs to 14 residues. With 5 bases clipped from V and 6 bases from J, the junction kept 4 bases outside the gene matches. CDR1 is LNHNV and CDR2 is YYDKDF in the germline V gene (reference sequence). The CDR3 here is CATSWGQTNSPLHF. The CDR3 DNA follows: TGTGCCACCAGCTGGGGACAGACTAATTCACCCCTCCACTTT.

This chain links TRBV6-5 with TRBJ2-6; D is undetermined. CDR1 and CDR2 (germline): MNHEY, SVGAGI. The CDR3 consists of 14 residues. Trimming took 5 bases from V and 9 from J, leaving 14 bases between them. CDR3 amino acids: CASSRFLQDNVLTF. Here the CDR3 DNA reads TGTGCCAGCAGTCGTTTCCTCCAGGACAACGTCCTGACTTTC.

This clone was seen just once. The rearrangement joins TRBV5-6 to TRBJ2-3; 8 positions match TRBD2. The germline CDR1 and CDR2 sequences are SGHDT and YYEEEE. V gave up 4 bases and J gave up 2 bases; unmatched junction bases: 3. The CDR3 consists of 14 residues. The CDR3 sequence: CASSPGGSTDTQYF. The CDR3 DNA reads TGTGCCAGCAGCCCGGGAGGGTCCACAGATACGCAGTATTTT.